A selection of T cell receptor beta chains follows, all from one sample in a study of blood T cell repertoires in COVID-19. The data were produced by immunoSEQ multiplex PCR, yet TCRdb's version contains in-frame clones alone and is incomplete. The profile covers under 95,000 clones, with roughly 88% appearing a single time and 2.5% to 3.5% taken by the ten largest. Specimen: peripheral blood. All receptors come from a woman aged 80 or older with COVID-19, enrolled during active disease. The CDR3 runs from the conserved cysteine through the conserved F or W. A D gene is named only where the DNA matches it firmly. A clone size is listed for some rows: how often the clone was seen (once, few, many), or a class if it is expanded.

size	V	D	J	length	CDR3	DNA
few	TRBV4-1	TRBD2	TRBJ2-1	16	CASSHASGRSYNEQFF	TGCGCCAGCAGCCACGCTAGCGGGAGGTCGTACAATGAGCAGTTCTTC
once	TRBV5-5	NA	TRBJ1-6	17	CASSSFGAGPYNSPLHF	TGTGCCAGCAGCTCGTTTGGGGCAGGGCCGTATAATTCACCCCTCCACTTT
NA	TRBV7-3	TRBD1	TRBJ2-5	13	CASSLTGGETQYF	TGTGCCAGCAGCTTGACAGGGGGAGAGACCCAGTACTTC
NA	TRBV6-2/TRBV6-3	NA	TRBJ1-2	14	CASSYAMSGSSYTF	TGTGCCAGCAGTTACGCCATGAGTGGTTCTAGCTACACCTTC
NA	TRBV5-1	NA	TRBJ2-1	15	CASSREGRSYNEQFF	TGCGCCAGCAGCCGTGAGGGTCGCTCCTACAATGAGCAGTTCTTC
NA	TRBV9	TRBD1	TRBJ2-7	16	CASSVAEGQSDLEQYF	TGTGCCAGCAGCGTAGCCGAGGGACAGTCCGACCTCGAGCAGTACTTC
NA	TRBV24-1	NA	TRBJ2-7	16	CAANSEGFPSPYEQYF	TGTGCCGCCAATTCTGAGGGTTTTCCATCGCCCTACGAGCAGTACTTC
NA	TRBV11-3	NA	TRBJ2-5	13	CASSPSAQETQYF	TGTGCCAGCAGCCCTAGCGCCCAAGAGACCCAGTACTTC
NA	TRBV19	TRBD2	TRBJ2-5	13	CASSIGGGETQYF	TGTGCCAGTAGTATCGGCGGGGGGGAGACCCAGTACTTC
NA	TRBV28	NA	TRBJ1-2	16	CASSLPDRLANYGYTF	TGTGCCAGCAGTTTACCTGACAGGCTCGCTAACTATGGCTACACCTTC
few	TRBV27	TRBD1	TRBJ2-7	16	CASSLSGWQGVYEQYF	TGTGCCAGCAGTTTATCGGGTTGGCAGGGGGTCTACGAGCAGTACTTC
NA	TRBV18	NA	TRBJ2-1	13	CASSSDSRNEQFF	TGTGCCAGCTCATCTGACAGCCGCAATGAGCAGTTCTTC
once	TRBV30	NA	TRBJ2-7	12	CAWSGQSYEQYF	TGTGCCTGGAGCGGACAGTCCTACGAGCAGTACTTC
NA	TRBV27	TRBD1	TRBJ1-6	16	CASSFPPTGQNSPLHF	TGTGCCAGCAGTTTCCCCCCGACAGGGCAGAATTCACCCCTCCACTTT
NA	TRBV18	NA	TRBJ1-2	13	CASSPGQDYGYTF	TGTGCCAGCTCACCTGGGCAGGACTATGGCTACACCTTC
few	TRBV7-8	NA	TRBJ2-2	16	CASSLGQGAATGELFF	TGTGCCAGCAGCTTAGGGCAGGGCGCGGCCACCGGGGAGCTGTTTTTT
few	TRBV2	TRBD2	TRBJ2-7	14	CASTQAGGYFEQYF	TGTGCCAGCACCCAAGCGGGAGGGTATTTCGAGCAGTACTTC
NA	TRBV5-8	TRBD1	TRBJ2-3	17	CASSLRGQEFSTDTQYF	TGTGCCAGCAGCTTGAGGGGACAGGAATTTTCCACAGATACGCAGTATTTT
NA	TRBV19	TRBD1	TRBJ2-1	13	CASRTQGNHEQFF	TGTGCCAGTAGAACACAGGGGAACCATGAGCAGTTCTTC
NA	TRBV6-5	NA	TRBJ2-5	13	CASSYAGWQTQYF	TGTGCCAGCAGTTACGCGGGTTGGCAGACCCAGTACTTC
NA	TRBV5-6	NA	TRBJ1-2	12	CASSLSSGGYTF	TGTGCCAGCAGCTTGTCGTCCGGTGGCTACACCTTC
NA	TRBV7-2	TRBD1	TRBJ2-2	16	CASSLGGQGASGELFF	TGTGCCAGCAGCTTAGGCGGACAGGGGGCTTCTGGGGAGCTGTTTTTT